This T cell receptor (beta chain) appears in the sequencing data of a study of shared clonotypes between healthy human individuals (dated by TCRdb to 2020 to 2021). A note on the overall study: A few men and two women, aged 18 to 49 years, made up the cohort. Each donor's leukapheresis produced roughly between about 0.8 and 10 billion PBMCs. Libraries were prepared and TCR repertoires were sequenced by different laboratories using diverse techniques, in order to increase sequencing depth and limit assay-specific biases. Blood TCR repertoires of about 5 healthy adults were deeply sequenced to estimate repertoire size and the extent of clonotype sharing between individuals. Per donor, three plates each were used for CD4 naive and CD4 memory, two for CD8 naive, and one for CD8 memory. The study at large found these results: Incomplete sequencing was indicated by rarefaction of sorted-subset datasets, despite the large sequencing depth. Compared with non-shared clonotypes, clonotypes shared by all four sorted-subset donors had higher generation probabilities. Only blood was sampled, and tissue TCR repertoires likely differ from those in blood. When several donors were compared, the shared fraction of clonotypes was about 5.5% for naive CD4, 3% to 4% for naive CD8, 2.3% for memory CD4, and roughly 0.4% for memory CD8. Naive subsets generally had larger estimated clonotype richness than memory subsets did. Pairwise subsampling led to the expectation that sequencing depth would affect the degree of clonotype sharing among donors. Because the study included a small number of donors, the genetic and exposure-history diversity represented was limited.

The donors were healthy, HIV-negative adults who had no recently reported acute infections or vaccinations. Only Caucasian adults living in Nashville, Tennessee, USA were represented among the donors. The CD8 memory samples were a combination of magnetically selected CD45RO+ cells and CCR7-negative CD45RA+ effector memory (TemRA) cells. Blood was collected by leukapheresis, and PBMCs were isolated by Ficoll-Histopaque density gradient centrifugation and then cryopreserved in liquid nitrogen vapor phase. Purity and quantity of every magnetically sorted T cell population were checked by analytical flow cytometry. Each sorted fraction had its genomic DNA isolated and then quantified by UV absorbance on a Nanodrop 2000c. Remarks on this clone: Its antigen remains unidentified. There are no base qualities to consult, and no much larger clone falls within one base.

TCR CDR3 regions were amplified from genomic DNA by multiplex PCR using the deep immunoSEQ assay. For each cell subset, the extracted genomic DNA was distributed evenly across all wells of several immunoSEQ 96-well plates, and each plate served as one replicate. For sorted subsets, around 0.2 ug of genomic DNA, equivalent to roughly 33,000 T cell genomes, went into each replicate PCR. Purified libraries were measured with a Qubit 3.0 fluorometer, size-checked on a Bioanalyzer 2100, and measured again with the KAPA Library Quantification kit. Each immunoSEQ 96-well plate was sequenced on its own single-read 150-cycle Illumina NextSeq 550 flow cell. The authors' pipeline ran thus. Because only junctional sequences without quality scores were contained in the immunoSEQ output, filtering matching that applied to full-length reads could not be performed. To assign V/J genes and CDR3, sequences were annotated using PyIR, a Python wrapper for IgBLAST v1.9, with IMGT germline references. Any read was removed if the V/J assignment was weak (E-value above 1e-6), the CDR3 was missing, or the read contained stop codons, out-of-frame junctions, or ambiguous translated residues. V3J clonotypes were defined as sequences sharing an identical inferred V gene, J gene, and CDR3 amino acid sequence. Percentage overlap between repertoires was computed as shared unique clonotypes divided by the size of the smaller repertoire. RTK rarefaction, the Chao1 estimator, and Recon v2.1 estimates of unobserved clonotypes were used to assess repertoire richness. Generation probabilities were computed with OLGA for all TCRbeta clonotypes obtained by the gDNA method from a few donors. The source is immuneACCESS, and TCRdb retained only in-frame sequences with V and J called. Part of the clones is not carried over; for the studies checked, unresolved V genes explain less than half of this, and the remainder is unexplained. The DNA gave D and trimming, while V, J and clone size come from that table. Across this sample there are some 320,000 clones, with over 75% seen only once. About 16% of the sample comes from the top ten.

Spanning cysteine to phenylalanine, the CDR3 consists of 14 amino acids. Only the CDR3 DNA stays, 42 bases, in frame from base 1. Germline trimming: 5 bases from V, 4 bases from J; junction bases outside gene matches: 4. The germline V gene (reference sequence) specifies SEHNR as CDR1 and FQNEAQ as CDR2. The receptor comes from a man aged 18 to 30 in good health. Sequencing was done on a sample of memory CD8+ T cells sorted from blood. The cell subset or site label corresponds to: CD45RO+ cells pooled with CCR7-negative TemRA cells. This chain joins TRBV7-9 to TRBJ1-4; 7 bases in between match TRBD1. DNA sequence: TGTGCCAGCAGCCGCGGGACAGATAATGAAAAACTGTTTTTT. Its protein is CASSRGTDNEKLFF.